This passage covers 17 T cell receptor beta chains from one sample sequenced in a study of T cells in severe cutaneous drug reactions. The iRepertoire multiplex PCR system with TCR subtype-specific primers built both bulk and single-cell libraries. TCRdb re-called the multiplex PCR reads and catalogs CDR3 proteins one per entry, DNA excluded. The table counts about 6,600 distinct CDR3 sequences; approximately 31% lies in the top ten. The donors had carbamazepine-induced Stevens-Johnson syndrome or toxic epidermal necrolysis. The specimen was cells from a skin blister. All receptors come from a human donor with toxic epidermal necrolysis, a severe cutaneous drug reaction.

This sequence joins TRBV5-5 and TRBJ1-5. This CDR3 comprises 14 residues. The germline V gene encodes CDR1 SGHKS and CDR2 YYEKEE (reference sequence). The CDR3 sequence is CASSFGQTHQPQHF.

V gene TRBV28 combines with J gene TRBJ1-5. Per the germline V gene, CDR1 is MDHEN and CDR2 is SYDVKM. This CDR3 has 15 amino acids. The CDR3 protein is CASSLGNWDDQPQHF. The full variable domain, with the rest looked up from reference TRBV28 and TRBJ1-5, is DVKVTQSSRYLVKRTGEKVFLECVQDMDHENMFWYRQDPGLGLRLIYFSYDVKMKEKGDIPEGYSVSREKKERFSLILESASTNQTSMYLCASSLGNWDDQPQHFGDGTRLSIL.

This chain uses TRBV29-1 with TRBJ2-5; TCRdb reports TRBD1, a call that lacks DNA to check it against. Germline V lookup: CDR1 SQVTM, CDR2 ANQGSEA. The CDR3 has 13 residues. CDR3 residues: CSVEDTGYGTQYF. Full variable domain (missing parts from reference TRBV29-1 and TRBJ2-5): SAVISQKPSRDICQRGTSLTIQCQVDSQVTMMFWYRQQPGQSLTLIATANQGSEATYESGFVIDKFPISRPNLTFSTLTVSNMSPEDSSIYLCSVEDTGYGTQYFGPGTRLLVL.

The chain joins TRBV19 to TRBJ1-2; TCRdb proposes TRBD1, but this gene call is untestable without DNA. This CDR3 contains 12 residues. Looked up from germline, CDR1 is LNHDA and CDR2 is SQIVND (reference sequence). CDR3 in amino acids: CASSTTGSGYTF.

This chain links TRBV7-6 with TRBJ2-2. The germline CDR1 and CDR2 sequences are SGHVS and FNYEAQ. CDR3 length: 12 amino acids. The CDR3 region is CASSGNTGELFF.

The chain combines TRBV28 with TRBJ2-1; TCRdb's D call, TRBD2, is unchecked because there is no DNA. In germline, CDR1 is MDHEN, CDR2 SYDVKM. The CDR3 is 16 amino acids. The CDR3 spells CASSFRGRHSYNEQFF.

CDR3 sequence reads: CSARDLRDSYTEAFF. The rearrangement joins TRBV20-1 to TRBJ1-1. CDR1 DFQATT and CDR2 SNEGSKA come from the germline V gene (reference sequence). This CDR3 region has 15 residues.

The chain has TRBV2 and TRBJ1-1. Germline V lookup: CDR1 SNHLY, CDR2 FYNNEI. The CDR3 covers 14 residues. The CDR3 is CASTEQLSNTEAFF.

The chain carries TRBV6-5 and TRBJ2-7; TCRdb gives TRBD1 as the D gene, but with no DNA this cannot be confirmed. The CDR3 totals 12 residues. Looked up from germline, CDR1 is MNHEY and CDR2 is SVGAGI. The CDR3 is CASSPDRYEQYF.

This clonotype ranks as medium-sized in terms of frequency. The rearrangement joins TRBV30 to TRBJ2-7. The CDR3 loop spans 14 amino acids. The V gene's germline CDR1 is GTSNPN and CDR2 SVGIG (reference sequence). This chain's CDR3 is CAWTNLVASYEQYF.

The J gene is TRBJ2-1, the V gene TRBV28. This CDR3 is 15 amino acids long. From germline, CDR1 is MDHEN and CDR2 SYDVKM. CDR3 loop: CASSYLNFAYNEQFF. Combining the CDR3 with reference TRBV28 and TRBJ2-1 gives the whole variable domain DVKVTQSSRYLVKRTGEKVFLECVQDMDHENMFWYRQDPGLGLRLIYFSYDVKMKEKGDIPEGYSVSREKKERFSLILESASTNQTSMYLCASSYLNFAYNEQFFGPGTRLTVL.

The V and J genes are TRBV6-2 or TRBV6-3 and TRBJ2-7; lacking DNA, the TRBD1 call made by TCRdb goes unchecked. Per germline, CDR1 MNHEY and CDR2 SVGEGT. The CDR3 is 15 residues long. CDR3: CASSSGRGFGYEQYF.

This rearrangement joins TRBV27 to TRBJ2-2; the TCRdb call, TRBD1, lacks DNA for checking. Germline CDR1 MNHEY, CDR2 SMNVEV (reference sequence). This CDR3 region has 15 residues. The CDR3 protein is CASSLWGGGTGELFF.

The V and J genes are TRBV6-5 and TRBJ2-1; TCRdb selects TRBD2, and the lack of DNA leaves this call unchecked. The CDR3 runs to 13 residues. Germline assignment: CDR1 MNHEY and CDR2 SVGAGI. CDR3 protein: CASQETSGRGQFF.

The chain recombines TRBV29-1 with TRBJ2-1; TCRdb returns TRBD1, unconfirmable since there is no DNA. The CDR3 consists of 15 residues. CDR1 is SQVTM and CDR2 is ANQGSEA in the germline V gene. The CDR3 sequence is CSVEGFPRDWGEQFF.

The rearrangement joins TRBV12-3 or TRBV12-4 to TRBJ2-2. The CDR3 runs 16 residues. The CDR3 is CANSSTVAINTGELFF.

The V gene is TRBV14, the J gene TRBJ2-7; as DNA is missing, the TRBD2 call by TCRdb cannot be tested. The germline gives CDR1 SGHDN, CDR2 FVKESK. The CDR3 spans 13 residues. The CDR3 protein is CASSFGRATEQYF.